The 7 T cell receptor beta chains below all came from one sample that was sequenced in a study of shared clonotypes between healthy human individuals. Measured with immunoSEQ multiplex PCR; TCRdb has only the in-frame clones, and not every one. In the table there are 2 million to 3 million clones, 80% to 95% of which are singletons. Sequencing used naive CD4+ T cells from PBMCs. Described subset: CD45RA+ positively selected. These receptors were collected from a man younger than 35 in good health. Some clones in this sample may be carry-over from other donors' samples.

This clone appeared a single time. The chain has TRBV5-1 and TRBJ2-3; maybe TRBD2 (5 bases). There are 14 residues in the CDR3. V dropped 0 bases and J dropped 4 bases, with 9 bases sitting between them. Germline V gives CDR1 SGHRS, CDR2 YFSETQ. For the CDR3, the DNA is TGCGCCAGCAGCTTGGTCCGGGGTGCAGATACGCAGTATTTT. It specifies CASSLVRGADTQYF.

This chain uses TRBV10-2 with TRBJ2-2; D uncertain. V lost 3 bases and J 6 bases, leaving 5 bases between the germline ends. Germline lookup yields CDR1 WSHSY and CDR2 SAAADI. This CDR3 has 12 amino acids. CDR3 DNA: TGCGCCAGCAGTGAACGGTCCGGGGAGCTGTTTTTT. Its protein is CASSERSGELFF.

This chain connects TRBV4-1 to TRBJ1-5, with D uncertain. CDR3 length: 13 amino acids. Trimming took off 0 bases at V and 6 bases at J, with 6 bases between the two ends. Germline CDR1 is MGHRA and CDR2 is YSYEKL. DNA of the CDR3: TGCGCCAGCAGCCAAGACTCCAGTCAGCCCCAGCATTTT. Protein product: CASSQDSSQPQHF.

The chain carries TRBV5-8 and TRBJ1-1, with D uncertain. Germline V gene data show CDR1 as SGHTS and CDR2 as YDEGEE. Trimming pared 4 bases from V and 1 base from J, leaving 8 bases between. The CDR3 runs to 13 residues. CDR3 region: CASSRTRNTEAFF. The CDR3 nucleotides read TGTGCCAGCAGCCGGACCCGGAACACTGAAGCTTTCTTT.

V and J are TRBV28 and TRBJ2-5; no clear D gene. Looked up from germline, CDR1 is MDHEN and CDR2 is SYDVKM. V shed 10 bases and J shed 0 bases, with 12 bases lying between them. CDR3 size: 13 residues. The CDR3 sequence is CATNGVYQETQYF. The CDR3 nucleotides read TGTGCCACCAATGGAGTTTACCAAGAGACCCAGTACTTC.

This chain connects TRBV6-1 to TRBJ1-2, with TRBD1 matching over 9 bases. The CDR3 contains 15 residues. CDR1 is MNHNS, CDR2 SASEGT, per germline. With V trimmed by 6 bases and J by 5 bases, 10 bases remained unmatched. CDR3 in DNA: TGTGCCAGCAGATCGGGGCGGACAGGGGAGTATGGCTACACCTTC. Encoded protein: CASRSGRTGEYGYTF.

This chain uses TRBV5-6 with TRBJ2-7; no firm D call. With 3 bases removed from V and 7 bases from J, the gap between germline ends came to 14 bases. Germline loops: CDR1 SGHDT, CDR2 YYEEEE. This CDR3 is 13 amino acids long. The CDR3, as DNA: TGTGCCAGCAGCTCCCCGCGTGTAGGGGAGCAGTACTTC. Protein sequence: CASSSPRVGEQYF.